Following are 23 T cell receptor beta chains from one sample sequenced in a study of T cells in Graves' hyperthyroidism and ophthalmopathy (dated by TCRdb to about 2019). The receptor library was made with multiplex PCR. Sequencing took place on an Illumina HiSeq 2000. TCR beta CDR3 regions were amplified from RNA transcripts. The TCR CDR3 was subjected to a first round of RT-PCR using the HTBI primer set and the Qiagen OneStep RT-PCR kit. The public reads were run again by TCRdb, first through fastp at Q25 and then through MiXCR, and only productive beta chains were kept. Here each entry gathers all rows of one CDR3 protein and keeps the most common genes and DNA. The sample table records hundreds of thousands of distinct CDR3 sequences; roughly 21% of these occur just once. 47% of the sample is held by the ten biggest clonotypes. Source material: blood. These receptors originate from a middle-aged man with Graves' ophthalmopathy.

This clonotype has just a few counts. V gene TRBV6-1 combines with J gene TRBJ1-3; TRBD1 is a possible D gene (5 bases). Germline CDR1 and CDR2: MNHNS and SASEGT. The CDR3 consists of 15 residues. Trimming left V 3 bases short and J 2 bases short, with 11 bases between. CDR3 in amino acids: CASSEPRVTGNTIYF. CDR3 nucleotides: TGTGCCAGCAGTGAGCCCAGGGTTACTGGAAACACCATATATTTT.

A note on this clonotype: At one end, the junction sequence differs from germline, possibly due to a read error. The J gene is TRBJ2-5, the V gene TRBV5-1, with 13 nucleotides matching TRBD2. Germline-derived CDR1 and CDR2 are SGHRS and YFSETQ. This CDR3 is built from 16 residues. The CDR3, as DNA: TGTGCCAGCAGCGCCGGGACTAGCGGGGCCCAAGAGACCCAGTACTTC. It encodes CASSAGTSGAQETQYF.

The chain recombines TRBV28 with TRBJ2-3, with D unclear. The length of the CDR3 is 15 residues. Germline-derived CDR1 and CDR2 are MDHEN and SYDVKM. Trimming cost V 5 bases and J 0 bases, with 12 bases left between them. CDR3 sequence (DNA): TGTGCCAGCAGTCCTCTAGGGCTAAGCACAGATACGCAGTATTTT. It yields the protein CASSPLGLSTDTQYF.

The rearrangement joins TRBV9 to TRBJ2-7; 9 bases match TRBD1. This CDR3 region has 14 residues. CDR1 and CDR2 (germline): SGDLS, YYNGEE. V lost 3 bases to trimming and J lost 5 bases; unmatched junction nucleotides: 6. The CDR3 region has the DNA TGTGCCAGCAGCGGTCCGGGACAGGGCCACGAGCAGTACTTC. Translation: CASSGPGQGHEQYF.

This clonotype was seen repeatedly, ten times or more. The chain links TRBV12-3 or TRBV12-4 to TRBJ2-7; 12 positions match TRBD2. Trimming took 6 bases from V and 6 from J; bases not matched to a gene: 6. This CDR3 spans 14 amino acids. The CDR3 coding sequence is TGTGCCAGCAGGGCTAGCGGGAGGGCACTCGAGCAGTACTTC. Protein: CASRASGRALEQYF.

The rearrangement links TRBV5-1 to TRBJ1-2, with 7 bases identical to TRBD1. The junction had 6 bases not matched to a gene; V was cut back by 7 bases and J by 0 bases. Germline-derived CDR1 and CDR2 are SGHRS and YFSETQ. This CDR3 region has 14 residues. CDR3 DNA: TGCGCCAGCTCCTTGGACAGGCCTAACTATGGCTACACCTTC. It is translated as CASSLDRPNYGYTF.

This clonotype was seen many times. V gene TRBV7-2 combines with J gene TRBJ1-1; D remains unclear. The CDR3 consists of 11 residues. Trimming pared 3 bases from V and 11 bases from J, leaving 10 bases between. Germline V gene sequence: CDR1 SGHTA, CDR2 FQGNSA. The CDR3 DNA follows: TGTGCCAGCAGCTTGGGGAGGGTGGCTTTCTTT. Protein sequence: CASSLGRVAFF.

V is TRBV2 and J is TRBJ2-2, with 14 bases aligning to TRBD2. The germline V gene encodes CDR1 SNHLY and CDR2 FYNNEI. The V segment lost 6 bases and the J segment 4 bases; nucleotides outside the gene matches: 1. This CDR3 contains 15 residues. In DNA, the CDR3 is TGTGCCAGCAGCGGGACTAGCGGGGGCACCGGGGAGCTGTTTTTT. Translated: CASSGTSGGTGELFF.

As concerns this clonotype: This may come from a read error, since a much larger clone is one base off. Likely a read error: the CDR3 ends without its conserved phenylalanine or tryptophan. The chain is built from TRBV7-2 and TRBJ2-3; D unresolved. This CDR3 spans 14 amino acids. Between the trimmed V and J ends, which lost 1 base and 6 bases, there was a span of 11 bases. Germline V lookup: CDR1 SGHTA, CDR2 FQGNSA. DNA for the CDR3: TGTGCCAGCAGCTTAGTTGAGACATGGGATACGCAGTATCTT. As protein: CASSLVETWDTQYL.

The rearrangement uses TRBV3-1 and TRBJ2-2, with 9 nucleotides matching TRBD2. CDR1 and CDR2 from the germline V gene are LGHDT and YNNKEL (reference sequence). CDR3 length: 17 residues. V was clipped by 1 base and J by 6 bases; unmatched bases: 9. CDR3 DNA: TGTGCCAGCAGCCAAGTACGGGCGGGAGGGCAGGCCGGGGAGCTGTTTTTT. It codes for CASSQVRAGGQAGELFF.

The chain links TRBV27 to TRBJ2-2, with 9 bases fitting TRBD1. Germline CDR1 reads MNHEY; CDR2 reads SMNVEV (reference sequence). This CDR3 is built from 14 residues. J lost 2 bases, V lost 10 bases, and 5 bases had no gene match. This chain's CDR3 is CATRTGDNTGELFF. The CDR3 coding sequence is TGTGCCACGCGGACAGGGGATAACACCGGGGAGCTGTTTTTT.

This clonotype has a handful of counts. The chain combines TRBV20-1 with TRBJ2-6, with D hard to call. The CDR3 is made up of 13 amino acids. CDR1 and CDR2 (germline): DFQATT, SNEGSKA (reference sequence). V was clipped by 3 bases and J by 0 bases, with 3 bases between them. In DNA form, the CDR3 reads TGCAGTGCTAGCAGCTCTGGGGCCAACGTCCTGACTTTC. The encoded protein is CSASSSGANVLTF.

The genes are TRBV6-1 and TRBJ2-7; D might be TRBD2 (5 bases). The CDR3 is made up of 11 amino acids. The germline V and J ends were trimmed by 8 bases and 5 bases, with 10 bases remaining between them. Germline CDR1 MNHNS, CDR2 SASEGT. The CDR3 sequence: CASASRDEQYF. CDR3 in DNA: TGTGCCAGCGCTTCGAGGGACGAGCAGTACTTC.

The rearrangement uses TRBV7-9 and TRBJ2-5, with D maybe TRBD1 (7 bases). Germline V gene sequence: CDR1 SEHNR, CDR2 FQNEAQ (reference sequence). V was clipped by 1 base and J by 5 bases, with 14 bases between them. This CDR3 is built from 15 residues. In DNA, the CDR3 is TGTGCCAGCAGCTTAGAGCCAGGGGGGACGGAGACCCAGTACTTC. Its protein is CASSLEPGGTETQYF. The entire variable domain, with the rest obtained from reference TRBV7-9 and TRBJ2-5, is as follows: DTGVSQNPRHKITKRGQNVTFRCDPISEHNRLYWYRQTLGQGPEFLTYFQNEAQLEKSRLLSDRFSAERPKGSFSTLEIQRTEQGDSAMYLCASSLEPGGTETQYFGPGTRLLVL.

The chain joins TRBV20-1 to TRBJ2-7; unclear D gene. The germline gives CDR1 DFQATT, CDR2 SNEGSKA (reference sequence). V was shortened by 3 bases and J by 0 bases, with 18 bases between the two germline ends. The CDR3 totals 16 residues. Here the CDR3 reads CSASADLRLGSYEQYF. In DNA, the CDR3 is TGCAGTGCTAGTGCCGATCTAAGGCTAGGCTCCTACGAGCAGTACTTC.

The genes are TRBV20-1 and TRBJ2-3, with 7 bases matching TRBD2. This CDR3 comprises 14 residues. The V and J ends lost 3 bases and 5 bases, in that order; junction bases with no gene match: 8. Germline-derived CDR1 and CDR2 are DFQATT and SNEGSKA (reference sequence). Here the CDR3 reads CSARVSGNVDTQYF. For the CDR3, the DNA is TGCAGTGCTAGGGTGAGCGGGAACGTAGATACGCAGTATTTT.

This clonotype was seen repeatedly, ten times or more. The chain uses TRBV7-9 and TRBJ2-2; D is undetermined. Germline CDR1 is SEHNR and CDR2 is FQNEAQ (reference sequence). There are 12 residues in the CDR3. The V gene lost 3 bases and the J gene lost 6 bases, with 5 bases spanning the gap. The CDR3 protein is CASSFGPGELFF. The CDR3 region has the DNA TGTGCCAGCAGCTTCGGTCCCGGGGAGCTGTTTTTT. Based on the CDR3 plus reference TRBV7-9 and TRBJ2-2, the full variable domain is DTGVSQNPRHKITKRGQNVTFRCDPISEHNRLYWYRQTLGQGPEFLTYFQNEAQLEKSRLLSDRFSAERPKGSFSTLEIQRTEQGDSAMYLCASSFGPGELFFGEGSRLTVL.

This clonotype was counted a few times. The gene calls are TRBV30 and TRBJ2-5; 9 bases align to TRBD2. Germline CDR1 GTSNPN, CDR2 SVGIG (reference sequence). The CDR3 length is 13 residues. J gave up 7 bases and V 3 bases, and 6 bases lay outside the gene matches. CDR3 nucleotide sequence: TGTGCCTGGAGAAATGGCGGGGGGGCGACCCAGTACTTC. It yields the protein CAWRNGGGATQYF.

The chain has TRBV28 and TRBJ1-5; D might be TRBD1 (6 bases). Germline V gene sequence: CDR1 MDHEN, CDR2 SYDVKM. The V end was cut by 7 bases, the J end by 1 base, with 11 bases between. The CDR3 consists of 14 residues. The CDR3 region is CASKHQGSNQPQHF. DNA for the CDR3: TGTGCCAGCAAACATCAGGGGAGCAATCAGCCCCAGCATTTT.

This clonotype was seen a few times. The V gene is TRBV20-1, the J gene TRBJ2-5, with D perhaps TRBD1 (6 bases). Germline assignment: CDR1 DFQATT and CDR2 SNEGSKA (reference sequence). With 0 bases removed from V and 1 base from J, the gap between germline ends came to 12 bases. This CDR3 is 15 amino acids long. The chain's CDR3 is CSARDPRTAQETQYF. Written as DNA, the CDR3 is TGCAGTGCTAGAGATCCCAGGACAGCCCAAGAGACCCAGTACTTC.

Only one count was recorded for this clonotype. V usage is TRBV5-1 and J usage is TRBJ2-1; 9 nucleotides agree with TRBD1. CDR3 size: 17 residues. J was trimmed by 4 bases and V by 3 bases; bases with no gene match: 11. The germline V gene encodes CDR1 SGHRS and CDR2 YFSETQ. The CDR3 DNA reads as TGCGCCAGCAGCTCTTCAAAACGGGACAGGGTATACAATGAGCAGTTCTTC. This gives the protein CASSSSKRDRVYNEQFF. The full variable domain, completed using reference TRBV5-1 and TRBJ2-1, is KAGVTQTPRYLIKTRGQQVTLSCSPISGHRSVSWYQQTPGQGLQFLFEYFSETQRNKGNFPGRFSGRQFSNSRSEMNVSTLELGDSALYLCASSSSKRDRVYNEQFFGPGTRLTVL.

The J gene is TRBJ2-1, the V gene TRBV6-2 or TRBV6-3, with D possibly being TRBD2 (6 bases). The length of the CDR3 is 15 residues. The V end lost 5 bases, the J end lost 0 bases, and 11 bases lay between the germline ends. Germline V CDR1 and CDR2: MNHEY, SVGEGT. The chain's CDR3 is CASSLDYSSYNEQFF. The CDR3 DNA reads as TGTGCCAGCAGTCTGGACTATTCCTCCTACAATGAGCAGTTCTTC.

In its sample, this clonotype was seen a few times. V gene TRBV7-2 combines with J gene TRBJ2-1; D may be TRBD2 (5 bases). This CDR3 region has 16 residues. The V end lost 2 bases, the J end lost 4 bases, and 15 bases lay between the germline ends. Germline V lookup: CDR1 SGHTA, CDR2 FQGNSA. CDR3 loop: CASSLRPRRAYNEQFF. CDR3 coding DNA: TGTGCCAGCAGCTTACGCCCAAGGCGGGCTTACAATGAGCAGTTCTTC.